Following are 17 T cell receptor beta chains from one sample sequenced in a study of cytomegalovirus exposure and HLA in healthy donors. The PCR employed 60 Vbeta primers together with 13 Jbeta primers. Some clones are missing from TCRdb's copy, which holds only in-frame ones; the method was immunoSEQ multiplex PCR. The repertoire holds about 190,000 clones, roughly 84% seen once, with 2.6% in the top ten. Sequenced: PBMCs. Receptors were obtained from a woman between 45 and 65 years old in good health and CMV-seropositive.

The J gene is TRBJ2-5, the V gene TRBV7-2, with 9 bases identical to TRBD2. CDR1 and CDR2 from the germline V gene are SGHTA and FQGNSA. CDR3 length equals 16 residues. Trimming took 4 bases from V and 4 from J; bases not matched to a gene: 10. The DNA of the CDR3 is TGTGCCAGCAGCTCGAGACTAGCGGAGAAGGTAGAGACCCAGTACTTC. Encoded protein: CASSSRLAEKVETQYF.

The chain carries TRBV6-6 and TRBJ2-1; D perhaps matches TRBD2 (6 bases). Per germline, CDR1 MNHNY and CDR2 SVGAGI (reference sequence). Trimming pared 3 bases from V and 3 bases from J, leaving 15 bases between. This CDR3 spans 16 amino acids. The CDR3: CASSYTSGSFYNEQFF. CDR3 bases: TGTGCCAGCAGTTATACGAGCGGGTCCTTCTACAATGAGCAGTTCTTC.

The rearrangement links TRBV30 to TRBJ2-1, with 11 bases that match TRBD2. Germline values: CDR1 GTSNPN, CDR2 SVGIG (reference sequence). V dropped 2 bases and J dropped 6; count of bases not matched to a gene: 9. The CDR3 consists of 16 residues. CDR3 sequence: CAWSLAGGRGRNEQFF. The DNA for the CDR3 is TGTGCCTGGAGTTTAGCGGGGGGGCGGGGGCGCAATGAGCAGTTCTTC.

The J gene is TRBJ1-6, the V gene TRBV9; D unclear. V dropped 7 bases and J dropped 0 bases, with 14 bases sitting between them. CDR1 is SGDLS and CDR2 is YYNGEE in the germline V gene. The CDR3 contains 16 residues. The CDR3 coding sequence is TGTGCCAGCGGAATGACGGAGAGCTCCTATAATTCACCCCTCCACTTT. It translates to CASGMTESSYNSPLHF.

The chain's CDR3 is CASSLWPPNTGTSGASSRYEQYF. CDR3 bases: TGTGCCAGCAGTTTATGGCCCCCTAACACCGGGACTAGCGGGGCTAGCTCTCGGTACGAGCAGTACTTC. The chain uses TRBV27 and TRBJ2-7, with 13 bases identical to TRBD2. Per germline, CDR1 MNHEY and CDR2 SMNVEV (reference sequence). J gave up 4 bases and V 1 base, and 25 bases lay outside the gene matches. This CDR3 is built from 23 residues.

The count of this clone is one. The rearrangement uses TRBV21-1 and TRBJ2-5; the table calls TRBD2, which could not be checked here. TRBV21-1 is a listed pseudogene. The CDR3 totals 13 residues. The CDR3 sequence is CASNTRERKTQYF. Here the CDR3 DNA reads TGTGCCAGCAACACGCGGGAGAGGAAGACCCAGTACTTC.

V usage is TRBV25-1 and J usage is TRBJ1-1; the D gene is possibly TRBD1 (5 bases). CDR1 and CDR2 from the germline V gene are MGHDK and SYGVNS. V lost 4 bases, J lost 2 bases, and 17 bases lay in between. The CDR3 is 16 residues long. CDR3 coding DNA: TGTGCCAGCAGTGCCCAGGCCGGGACTGGAAACACTGAAGCTTTCTTT. Its translation: CASSAQAGTGNTEAFF. Based on the CDR3 plus reference TRBV25-1 and TRBJ1-1, the full variable domain is EADIYQTPRYLVIGTGKKITLECSQTMGHDKMYWYQQDPGMELHLIHYSYGVNSTEKGDLSSESTVSRIRTEHFPLTLESARPSHTSQYLCASSAQAGTGNTEAFFGQGTRLTVV.

There are a few counts of this clone. The chain's CDR3 is CASSGGNSPLHF. CDR3 nucleotide sequence: TGTGCCAGCAGTGGAGGGAATTCACCCCTCCACTTT. The chain joins TRBV6-5 to TRBJ1-6; D not certain. Germline V gives CDR1 MNHEY, CDR2 SVGAGI. The CDR3 totals 12 residues. V was shortened by 5 bases and J by 7 bases, with 6 bases between the two germline ends.

This clone has just one count. V and J are TRBV30 and TRBJ1-3; tentative D call: TRBD1 (6 bases). CDR3 length equals 13 residues. Trimming took off 3 bases at V and 6 bases at J, with 12 bases between the two ends. Germline V gives CDR1 GTSNPN, CDR2 SVGIG (reference sequence). The DNA for the CDR3 is TGTGCCTGGAGGGTCCCAGGGGTAAACACCATATATTTT. This translates into CAWRVPGVNTIYF.

This rearrangement joins TRBV29-1 to TRBJ2-1, with D possibly matching TRBD1 (6 bases). Trimming took 3 bases from V and 9 from J, leaving 12 bases between them. Germline V gene lookup returns CDR1 SQVTM and CDR2 ANQGSEA. The CDR3 runs 12 residues. The CDR3 region is CSVDWGPGEQFF. CDR3 DNA sequence: TGCAGCGTTGACTGGGGGCCGGGTGAGCAGTTCTTC.

The chain has TRBV4-1 and TRBJ2-7; 10 bases fit TRBD2. CDR3 length equals 15 residues. Germline V CDR1 and CDR2: MGHRA, YSYEKL. V dropped 0 bases and J dropped 6; count of bases not matched to a gene: 5. As DNA, the CDR3 is TGCGCCAGCAGCCAAGATCGAGCGGGGGGGCTCGAGCAGTACTTC. Its protein is CASSQDRAGGLEQYF.

The chain joins TRBV7-2 to TRBJ1-5; no clear D. The CDR3 sequence is 13 residues long. Germline-derived CDR1 and CDR2 are SGHTA and FQGNSA. V was cut by 2 bases and J by 1 base, with 3 bases left in between. CDR3 protein: CASSLLSNQPQHF. CDR3 nucleotide sequence: TGTGCCAGCAGCTTACTAAGCAATCAGCCCCAGCATTTT.

The V and J genes are TRBV6-6 and TRBJ1-3, with 8 bases fitting TRBD1. Germline CDR1 is MNHNY and CDR2 is SVGAGI (reference sequence). Germline trimming cut 0 bases from V and 2 bases from J; bases unmatched to any gene: 3. The CDR3 has 16 amino acids. In DNA form, the CDR3 reads TGTGCCAGCAGTTACTCGACACAGGGGGCTGGAAACACCATATATTTT. Encoded protein: CASSYSTQGAGNTIYF.

The V gene is TRBV19, the J gene TRBJ1-5, with D possibly matching TRBD1 (5 bases). CDR3 length: 15 residues. V lost 5 bases, J lost 3 bases, and 14 bases lay in between. CDR1 and CDR2 (germline): LNHDA, SQIVND (reference sequence). CDR3 nucleotide sequence: TGTGCCAGTAGTGTTGGGGCCATGGCCAATCAGCCCCAGCATTTT. Amino acid sequence: CASSVGAMANQPQHF.

CDR3 amino acids: CASSYTGEQYF. The CDR3 DNA reads as TGTGCCAGCAGTTACACAGGCGAGCAGTACTTC. The chain uses TRBV6-1 and TRBJ2-7; possibly TRBD1 for D (5 bases). V lost 5 bases, J lost 6 bases, and 8 bases lay in between. CDR1 MNHNS and CDR2 SASEGT come from the germline V gene. This CDR3 comprises 11 residues.

This clone was observed a few times. The chain is built from TRBV4-1 and TRBJ1-1; D unresolved. Germline CDR1 is MGHRA and CDR2 is YSYEKL. CDR3 length equals 15 residues. Trimming pared 2 bases from V and 7 bases from J, leaving 17 bases between. CDR3 sequence reads: CASSQQSGGRFEAFF. The CDR3, as DNA: TGCGCCAGCAGCCAACAATCCGGAGGGCGGTTTGAAGCTTTCTTT.

This clone has a single count. The V and J genes are TRBV27 and TRBJ1-5, with 8 bases matching TRBD1. Germline lookup yields CDR1 MNHEY and CDR2 SMNVEV (reference sequence). There are 14 residues in the CDR3. With 6 bases clipped from V and 2 bases from J, the junction kept 3 bases outside the gene matches. The CDR3 sequence is CASRQQGGNQPQHF. For the CDR3, the DNA is TGTGCCAGCAGACAACAGGGGGGCAATCAGCCCCAGCATTTT.